Listed below are T cell receptor beta chains from one sample, sequenced in a study of regulatory T cells. Sequencing was performed with immunoSEQ multiplex PCR; in TCRdb, only in-frame clones are kept and a portion is missing. The sample yields 25,000 to 35,000 clones, approximately 90% seen once. The sample was conventional CD4+ T cells sorted from blood. Every receptor here comes from a person in their late teens or twenties with CD3G deficiency. The CDR3 runs from the conserved cysteine through the conserved F or W. The order of the fields is CDR3 protein, CDR3 DNA, clone size, D gene, V gene, J gene. D genes are given only for firm matches. Rows may omit the clone size; those that give it use once, few, many or a size class.

CASSSSPSRGTEAFF	TGTGCCAGCAGCTCATCCCCCTCTAGGGGCACTGAAGCTTTCTTT	-	-	TRBV13	TRBJ1-1
CASSIQSTYGYTF	TGTGCCAGCAGTATTCAGTCGACCTATGGCTACACCTTC	few	-	TRBV6-1	TRBJ1-2
CASPTDTQYF	TGCGCCAGCCCCACAGATACGCAGTATTTT	-	-	TRBV5-1	TRBJ2-3
CAISPTGEGGYTF	TGTGCCATCAGTCCAACAGGGGAAGGTGGCTACACCTTC	once	TRBD1	TRBV10-3	TRBJ1-2
CASSLVPSMNTEAFF	TGTGCCAGCAGCTTAGTTCCATCGATGAACACTGAAGCTTTCTTT	-	-	TRBV7-8	TRBJ1-1
CASSPGNYGYTF	TGTGCCAGTAGTCCCGGGAACTATGGCTACACCTTC	once	-	TRBV19	TRBJ1-2
CASSLAGTTGELFF	TGTGCCAGCAGCTTAGCGGGCACCACCGGGGAGCTGTTTTTT	-	-	TRBV7-9	TRBJ2-2
CASSPFGRPNQPQHF	TGTGCCAGTAGTCCCTTTGGACGGCCCAATCAGCCCCAGCATTTT	-	-	TRBV19	TRBJ1-5
CARSLCEDRLGINEKLFF	TGTGCCAGAAGCTTGTGCGAGGACCGCCTTGGAATTAACGAAAAACTGTTTTTT	-	-	TRBV5-3	TRBJ1-4
CASSLARGYDTEAFF	TGTGCCAGCAGCTTAGCACGGGGGTACGACACTGAAGCTTTCTTT	-	-	TRBV11-1	TRBJ1-1
CASRALGTSSYEQYF	TGTGCCAGCAGAGCATTGGGGACTAGCAGCTACGAGCAGTACTTC	-	TRBD2	TRBV28	TRBJ2-7
CASSQRISPDTQYF	TGTGCCAGCAGCCAAAGGATAAGCCCAGATACGCAGTATTTT	-	-	TRBV16	TRBJ2-3
CAWSVGVRNQPQHF	TGTGCCTGGAGTGTTGGGGTTCGCAATCAGCCCCAGCATTTT	few	-	TRBV30	TRBJ1-5
CASSQIGLTGNTIYF	TGTGCCAGCAGCCAAATCGGACTTACAGGAAACACCATATATTTT	-	-	TRBV16	TRBJ1-3
CASSQVRLLYNSPLHF	TGTGCCAGCAGCCAAGTGAGACTGCTTTATAATTCACCCCTCCACTTT	-	-	TRBV4-2	TRBJ1-6